This T cell receptor (beta chain) was identified during a study of EBV T-cell therapy then PD-1 blockade in nasopharyngeal carcinoma. Measured with immunoSEQ multiplex PCR; TCRdb has only the in-frame clones, and not every one. This sample has 15,000 or so clones, with around four fifths found just once. This CDR3 region has 15 residues. Germline-derived CDR1 and CDR2 are ENHRY and SYGVKD. After removal of 0 bases from V and 3 bases from J, the junction contained 2 bases not matched to a gene. Noted treatment: AdE1-LMPpoly-expanded autologous EBV-specific T-cell therapy followed by anti-PD-1 nivolumab. About this clone itself: The antigen is undetermined.

This sample comprised CD8+ T cells from blood, obtained at day 0 from a patient whose treatment included autologous EBV-specific T cells and nivolumab. The TCR comes from a man in his forties or fifties with nasopharyngeal carcinoma. The rearrangement links TRBV10-3 to TRBJ2-7, with TRBD2 matching 10 bases. This CDR3 reads CAISESSSGGYEQYF. The CDR3 DNA sequence: TGTGCCATCAGTGAGTCGTCTAGCGGGGGCTACGAGCAGTACTTC.